Listed below are T cell receptor beta chains from one sample, sequenced in a study of vaccination and CD4 T cells after COVID-19. TCRdb processed the PCR reads anew with MiXCR; each CDR3 protein has one entry. The table records some 8,600 distinct CDR3 sequences, 34% of them present only once. No antigen has been assigned to these receptors. Source material: CD4+ T cells from blood, cultured in vitro. All receptors come from a human donor in good health. The CDR3 runs from the conserved cysteine through the conserved F or W. D genes are given only for firm matches. Expanded clones get a size class; other rows say once, few or many, or leave the size out.

len | j_gene | d_gene | v_gene | abundance | CDR3aa | CDR3nt
10 | TRBJ1-1 | . | TRBV20-1 | . | CLSGGTEAFF | TGCCTTTCGGGGGGGACTGAAGCTTTCTTT
15 | TRBJ1-6 | TRBD1 | TRBV11-2 | . | CASSLPRQGNSPLHF | TGTGCCAGCAGCTTACCGAGACAGGGTAATTCACCCCTCCACTTT
14 | TRBJ2-7 | . | TRBV7-2 | few | CASSSGRGSTEQYF | TGTGCCAGCAGCTCCGGGCGCGGGTCGACCGAGCAGTACTTC
15 | TRBJ2-5 | TRBD1 | TRBV23-1 | once | CASSPHTGVRETQYF | TGCGCCAGCAGTCCTCATACAGGGGTCCGAGAGACCCAGTACTTC
17 | TRBJ2-3 | TRBD2 | TRBV24-1 | . | CATSDFWTSGGEDTQYF | TGTGCCACCAGTGATTTTTGGACTAGCGGCGGTGAAGATACGCAGTATTTT
14 | TRBJ2-7 | . | TRBV6-2/TRBV6-3 | . | CASSRDARFYEQYF | TGTGCCAGCAGCCGGGACGCTAGATTCTACGAGCAGTACTTC
15 | TRBJ2-1 | TRBD1 | TRBV6-1 | . | CASSRTGGSYNEQFF | TGTGCCAGCAGTCGTACAGGGGGATCCTACAATGAGCAGTTCTTC
14 | TRBJ2-1 | . | TRBV20-1 | few | CSARGRNPYNEQFF | TGCAGTGCTAGAGGGCGGAACCCGTACAATGAGCAGTTCTTC
16 | TRBJ2-7 | TRBD2 | TRBV7-6 | . | CASSLGGLAGVYEQYF | TGTGCCAGCAGCTTAGGGGGACTAGCGGGAGTCTACGAGCAGTACTTC
14 | TRBJ1-3 | . | TRBV28 | . | CASSTQAPGNTIYF | TGTGCCAGCAGTACTCAGGCCCCTGGAAACACCATATATTTT
14 | TRBJ2-3 | . | TRBV7-6 | medium-sized | CASRGGFGTDTQYF | TGTGCCAGCAGAGGGGGGTTCGGCACAGATACGCAGTATTTT
18 | TRBJ2-1 | TRBD2 | TRBV3-1 | . | CASSQRATTSGGDNEQFF | TGTGCCAGCAGCCAACGCGCCACGACTAGCGGGGGGGACAATGAGCAGTTCTTC
16 | TRBJ1-1 | TRBD1 | TRBV12-3/TRBV12-4 | . | CASSRRQGAIYTEAFF | TGTGCCAGCAGCCGACGACAGGGGGCTATCTATACTGAAGCTTTCTTT
14 | TRBJ1-6 | . | TRBV28 | . | CASSLHRDQSPLHF | TGTGCCAGCAGTCTCCACAGGGATCAGTCACCCCTCCACTTT
15 | TRBJ1-5 | TRBD1 | TRBV19 | few | CASTPTGSYHQPQHF | TGTGCCAGTACCCCGACAGGGAGCTACCATCAGCCCCAGCATTTT
15 | TRBJ2-3 | TRBD2 | TRBV4-1 | few | CASSQIGRRPDTQYF | TGCGCCAGCAGCCAGATCGGGAGGCGCCCTGATACGCAGTATTTT